Listed below are T cell receptor beta chains from one sample, sequenced in a study of T-cell reconstitution after alpha-beta-depleted transplantation in children. MiXCR was run by TCRdb on the PCR reads, yielding one entry per CDR3 protein. The profile covers about 580,000 distinct CDR3 sequences, with under 30% appearing a single time and roughly an eighth taken by the ten largest. Sequencing was performed on PBMCs, mostly from graft donor cells, taken 360 days after TCRalphabeta/CD19-depleted stem cell transplant. All receptors come from a boy under two years old who had a stem cell transplant for acute myeloid leukemia, so the T cells may come from the graft donor. Each CDR3 is given with its conserved first and last residue. Each record gives: V gene, clone size, J gene, D gene, CDR3 DNA, CDR3 protein. The D gene is left open where the match is weak. Size is stated for part of the rows, as once, few or many counts, or as a class when the clone is expanded.

V: TRBV20-1
size: few
J: TRBJ2-1
D: .
DNA: TGCAGTGCTAGAGATCACGGGACCACCTACAATGAGCAGTTCTTC
CDR3: CSARDHGTTYNEQFF

V: TRBV12-3/TRBV12-4
size: .
J: TRBJ2-1
D: TRBD1
DNA: TGTGCCAGCAGCCGTGATAGACCGGGACAGGGCCCCAATGAGCAGTTCTTC
CDR3: CASSRDRPGQGPNEQFF

V: TRBV11-2
size: few
J: TRBJ2-1
D: TRBD1
DNA: TGTGCCAGCAGCGTTGAGGGGGCGAATGAGCAGTTCTTC
CDR3: CASSVEGANEQFF

V: TRBV30
size: .
J: TRBJ1-2
D: .
DNA: TGTGCCTGGAGTGGCGGCTACACCTTC
CDR3: CAWSGGYTF

V: TRBV5-1
size: .
J: TRBJ1-2
D: .
DNA: TGCGCCAGCAGCTTGGGATCCACCAACGACCTCTATGGCTACACCTTC
CDR3: CASSLGSTNDLYGYTF

V: TRBV25-1
size: few
J: TRBJ2-2
D: .
DNA: TGTGCCAGCAGGGGTAGCGGCAACACCGGGGAGCTGTTTTTT
CDR3: CASRGSGNTGELFF

V: TRBV29-1
size: many
J: TRBJ2-2
D: .
DNA: TGCAGCGTTGACAACAGGGCCACCGGGGAGCTGTTTTTT
CDR3: CSVDNRATGELFF

V: TRBV3-1
size: few
J: TRBJ2-3
D: TRBD2
DNA: TGTGCCAGCAGCCAAGCTAGCGGGGGGGCCAGGTATACGCAGTATTTT
CDR3: CASSQASGGARYTQYF

V: TRBV20-1
size: many
J: TRBJ1-5
D: .
DNA: TGCAGTGCTAGAGGACAGGCGAATCAGCCCCAGCATTTT
CDR3: CSARGQANQPQHF

V: TRBV5-5
size: .
J: TRBJ2-7
D: .
DNA: TGTGCCAGCAGCTTGGGCGTCCACGAGCAGTACTTC
CDR3: CASSLGVHEQYF

V: TRBV9
size: many
J: TRBJ2-5
D: TRBD1
DNA: TGTGCCAGCAGCGTTGCAGGGGGCTTGAGGGAGACCCAGTACTTC
CDR3: CASSVAGGLRETQYF

V: TRBV18
size: once
J: TRBJ1-1
D: TRBD1
DNA: TGTGCCAGCCGCGGACAGGGTTGGACTGAAGCTTTCTTT
CDR3: CASRGQGWTEAFF

V: TRBV29-1
size: .
J: TRBJ2-7
D: .
DNA: TGCAGCGCGTGCATCGGACGGAACTACGAGCAGTACTTC
CDR3: CSACIGRNYEQYF

V: TRBV20-1
size: few
J: TRBJ1-1
D: .
DNA: TGCAGTGGAAGGCGGCGGACTGAAGCTTTCTTT
CDR3: CSGRRRTEAFF

V: TRBV28
size: .
J: TRBJ1-1
D: TRBD1
DNA: TGTGCCAGCAGTTCCCGGGACAGGGGGCGGGGGAACACTGAAGCTTTCTTT
CDR3: CASSSRDRGRGNTEAFF

V: TRBV20-1
size: few
J: TRBJ2-2
D: TRBD1
DNA: TGCAGTGCTTCGAGGGGGCAGGGCGGGGAGCTGTTTTTT
CDR3: CSASRGQGGELFF

V: TRBV4-1
size: few
J: TRBJ2-3
D: .
DNA: TGCGCCAGCAGCCAAATTGAGGGGGCAGATACGCAGTATTTT
CDR3: CASSQIEGADTQYF

V: TRBV20-1
size: few
J: TRBJ2-3
D: TRBD2
DNA: TGCAGTGCTAGTGGGCTAGCGGGGGGGAGCACAGATACGCAGTATTTT
CDR3: CSASGLAGGSTDTQYF

V: TRBV29-1
size: many
J: TRBJ2-2
D: TRBD1
DNA: TGCAGCGTCGAGACAGGGGGCACCGGGGAGCTGTTTTTT
CDR3: CSVETGGTGELFF

V: TRBV7-2
size: .
J: TRBJ2-7
D: .
DNA: TGTGCCAGCAGCCCACGCCGGGACCTGCTATTCTACGAGCAGTACTTC
CDR3: CASSPRRDLLFYEQYF

V: TRBV18
size: many
J: TRBJ2-1
D: .
DNA: TGTGCCAGCTCACCGAGAGGGGAGACCTACAATGAGCAGTTCTTC
CDR3: CASSPRGETYNEQFF

V: TRBV29-1
size: few
J: TRBJ1-4
D: .
DNA: TGCAGCGTTGTCGTTCGGGGGGCAGGTGAAAAACTGTTTTTT
CDR3: CSVVVRGAGEKLFF

V: TRBV6-5
size: few
J: TRBJ2-3
D: .
DNA: TGTGCCAGCAGTTACGGTAACGGGGGCACAGATACGCAGTATTTT
CDR3: CASSYGNGGTDTQYF

V: TRBV9
size: .
J: TRBJ2-1
D: .
DNA: TGTGCCAGCAGCGTAGGGGTGGGTCGCAATGAGCAGTTCTTC
CDR3: CASSVGVGRNEQFF

V: TRBV7-2
size: .
J: TRBJ2-7
D: .
DNA: TGTGCCAGCAGCTTAGCGGACCCATACGAGCAGTACTTC
CDR3: CASSLADPYEQYF

V: TRBV20-1
size: .
J: TRBJ2-2
D: .
DNA: TGCAGTGCTAGTCGACTTGGGACCTTCACCGGGGAGCTGTTTTTT
CDR3: CSASRLGTFTGELFF

V: TRBV6-5
size: .
J: TRBJ1-2
D: .
DNA: TGTGCCAGCAGTTTACAGGGTACCATCTATGGCTACACCTTC
CDR3: CASSLQGTIYGYTF

V: TRBV10-3
size: .
J: TRBJ2-2
D: .
DNA: TGTGCCATCAGTGAGCCGAAGGGGGATAGTCTGAACACCGGGGAGCTGTTTTTT
CDR3: CAISEPKGDSLNTGELFF

V: TRBV20-1
size: once
J: TRBJ1-4
D: .
DNA: TGCAGTGCTAGTGACGGGAGGACTAATGAAAAACTGTTTTTT
CDR3: CSASDGRTNEKLFF

V: TRBV12-3/TRBV12-4
size: .
J: TRBJ1-1
D: .
DNA: TGTGCCAGCACCTTCCCAGGGAACACTGAAGCTTTCTTT
CDR3: CASTFPGNTEAFF

V: TRBV11-3
size: .
J: TRBJ2-7
D: .
DNA: TGTGCCAGCAGCTTACCCTCTGGACCTAGCTCCTACGAGCAGTACTTC
CDR3: CASSLPSGPSSYEQYF

V: TRBV20-1
size: .
J: TRBJ2-3
D: .
DNA: TGCAGTGCTCCCGGAAGGGGTCGACGTGCAGATACGCAGTATTTT
CDR3: CSAPGRGRRADTQYF

V: TRBV6-5
size: .
J: TRBJ2-7
D: .
DNA: TGTGCCAGCAGTTACTCCCCAGTGGGGCCTCGGGAGCAGTACTTC
CDR3: CASSYSPVGPREQYF

V: TRBV4-2
size: .
J: TRBJ1-1
D: .
DNA: TGTGCCAGCAGCCAGGCACTTAAGGGGAACACTGAAGCTTTCTTT
CDR3: CASSQALKGNTEAFF

V: TRBV7-8
size: many
J: TRBJ2-5
D: .
DNA: TGTGCCAGCAGCTTAGTTTGGGGGTCAGGGGGGAAAGAGACCCAGTACTTC
CDR3: CASSLVWGSGGKETQYF

V: TRBV20-1
size: many
J: TRBJ2-2
D: TRBD2
DNA: TGCAGTGCTGGTCCTAGCGGGTCCGTCGGGGAGCTGTTTTTT
CDR3: CSAGPSGSVGELFF

V: TRBV18
size: .
J: TRBJ2-1
D: TRBD1
DNA: TGTGCCAGCTCACCGACCGGGACAGGGGGGAATGAGCAGTTCTTC
CDR3: CASSPTGTGGNEQFF